The source of this TCR beta chain is a study of shared clonotypes between healthy human individuals (dated by TCRdb to between 2020 and 2021). In the study overall: The cohort included three men and a couple of women between 18 and 49 years of age. For each donor, CD4 naive and CD4 memory were each given three plates, CD8 naive was given two plates, and CD8 memory was given one plate. Blood TCR repertoires of a handful of healthy adults were deeply sequenced to estimate repertoire size and the extent of clonotype sharing between individuals. To increase sequencing depth and limit assay-specific biases, TCR repertoire library preparation and sequencing were carried out by different laboratories using diverse techniques. Each donor's leukapheresis produced roughly between about 0.8 and 8.9 billion PBMCs. General study outcomes and caveats: Naive subsets generally had larger estimated clonotype richness than memory subsets did. Sampling was restricted to blood, and TCR repertoires in tissues likely differ from the TCR repertoires found in blood. Compared with non-shared clonotypes, the clonotypes found in all four sorted-subset donors had higher generation probabilities. Even with the large sequencing depth, rarefaction of the sorted-subset datasets indicated that sequencing was incomplete. Across several donors, 4.5% to 6.5% of naive CD4, roughly 3.5% of naive CD8, roughly 2.2% of memory CD4, and approximately 0.4% of memory CD8 clonotypes were shared. Based on pairwise subsampling, the degree of clonotype sharing among donors was expected to be affected by sequencing depth. The genetic and exposure-history diversity represented was limited by the small number of donors.

Using the deep immunoSEQ assay, TCR CDR3 regions were amplified from genomic DNA by multiplex PCR. For each cell subset, the extracted genomic DNA was distributed evenly across all wells of several immunoSEQ 96-well plates, and each plate served as one replicate. Each replicate PCR for sorted subsets received 200 ng genomic DNA, equal to 30,000 or so T cell genomes. The purified libraries were quantified using a Qubit 3.0 fluorometer, sized with a Bioanalyzer 2100, and then quantified again using the KAPA Library Quantification kit. A separate single-read 150-cycle Illumina NextSeq 550 flow cell was used to sequence each immunoSEQ 96-well plate. In the source study's methods: Because the immunoSEQ output held only junctional sequences and lacked quality scores, the filtering could not match the filtering applied to full-length reads. To assign V/J genes and CDR3, sequences were annotated using PyIR, a Python wrapper for IgBLAST v1.9, with IMGT germline references. Reads were filtered out if the reads had weak V/J assignments (E-value above 1e-6), no CDR3, stop codons, out-of-frame junctions, or ambiguous translated residues. V3J clonotypes were defined as sequences sharing the same inferred V gene, J gene, and CDR3 amino acid sequence. Percentage overlap between repertoires was calculated by dividing the number of shared unique clonotypes by the size of the smaller repertoire. Repertoire richness was assessed with RTK rarefaction, the Chao1 estimator, and Recon v2.1 estimates of unobserved clonotypes. Generation probabilities were computed with OLGA for all TCRbeta clonotypes obtained by the gDNA method from a few donors. TCRdb holds this immuneACCESS table with in-frame rearrangements only. Some clones are missing; in checked studies, unresolved V genes explain under half, and the rest has no known cause. V and J calls and clone size come straight from that table; D and trimming were deduced from the DNA. A total of about 2,500,000 clones appear in this sample, over 85% of them only once. Roughly 0.14% of the sample is in the top ten clones.

The donors were healthy, HIV-negative adults with no recently reported acute infections or vaccinations. All donors were Caucasian adults living in Nashville, Tennessee, USA. CD4+ T cells were enriched by magnetic negative selection, after which naive cells were positively selected on CD45RA and the negative fraction was taken as the memory subset. Blood was obtained by leukapheresis, after which PBMCs were separated by Ficoll-Histopaque density gradient centrifugation and cryopreserved in liquid nitrogen vapor phase. Analytical flow cytometry was used to check the purity and quantity of every magnetically sorted T cell population. Genomic DNA was isolated from every sorted fraction and measured by UV absorbance on a Nanodrop 2000c. Worth noting for this clone: The clone's antigen remains unknown. The record has no base qualities; no much larger clone is one base away.

The receptor was derived from a young man in good health. What was sequenced was naive CD4+ T cells sorted from blood. The label giving this sample's cell subset or site can be read as: CD45RA+ positively selected.

The base sequence is TGTGCCAGCAAAAATCGACTAGCGGGAGTTGATGAGCAGTTCTTC. It is translated as CASKNRLAGVDEQFF. Recombination connected TRBV14 to TRBJ2-1; TRBD2 agrees with 12 junctional bases. Inclusive of the bounding cysteine and phenylalanine, the CDR3 is 15 residues long. Only the CDR3 region is kept as DNA, spanning 45 bases read in frame from base 1. The germline V gene sets CDR1 to SGHDN and CDR2 to FVKESK. Germline trimming: 7 bases from V, 8 bases from J; junction bases outside gene matches: 9.